This TCR beta chain was sequenced for a study of blood T cells in healthy people across ages. About this clonotype itself: A junction boundary mismatches the germline segment, possibly from a read error.

Using a J-beta primer mix together with a sample-barcoded 5' primer, a second PCR was run for about 6 to 12 cycles. TCRdb processed the 5' RACE reads anew with MiXCR; each CDR3 protein has one entry. This table holds about 830,000 distinct CDR3 sequences, about 62% found once. The CDR3 runs 18 residues. Germline lookup yields CDR1 LGHNA and CDR2 YSLEER. The chain combines TRBV4-3 with TRBJ2-4, with D unclear. The J call may be faulty, since TRBJ2-7 better matches the DNA end. Sequencing input: blood. This TCR was sampled from a man aged 25-45 years in good health. In DNA, the CDR3 is TGCACCAGCAGCCAAGTCGGCGTAAGCTCGAGAGGACCCCACGAGCAGTACTTC. This sequence encodes CTSSQVGVSSRGPHEQYF.